This T cell receptor (beta chain) is from a study of blood T cell repertoires in COVID-19. For the study at large: Sites across the United States, Italy and Spain contributed samples from acute and convalescent COVID-19.

Seattle-derived patients entered the study during active infection and were followed longitudinally. Authors' methods: Scientists estimated how many nucleated cells there were by amplifying reference gene primers. Libraries were prepared by immunoSEQ multiplex PCR; TCRdb keeps only in-frame clonotypes and omits some of them. V, J and clone size are taken as reported in that table, and D and trimming were inferred from the DNA itself. The table includes approximately 290,000 clones, about 85% detected once. The germline gives CDR1 KGHSH, CDR2 LQKENI. The V segment lost 6 bases and the J segment 4 bases; nucleotides outside the gene matches: 8. The CDR3 totals 15 residues.

V and J are TRBV18 and TRBJ1-2; 10 nucleotides line up with TRBD1. Input material: peripheral blood. This TCR was sampled from a human donor with COVID-19, enrolled during active disease. The donor label of this sample is uncertain. The CDR3, as DNA: TGTGCCAGCTCTTCGGACAGGGGGGAAGGCTATGGCTACACCTTC. Its protein is CASSSDRGEGYGYTF.